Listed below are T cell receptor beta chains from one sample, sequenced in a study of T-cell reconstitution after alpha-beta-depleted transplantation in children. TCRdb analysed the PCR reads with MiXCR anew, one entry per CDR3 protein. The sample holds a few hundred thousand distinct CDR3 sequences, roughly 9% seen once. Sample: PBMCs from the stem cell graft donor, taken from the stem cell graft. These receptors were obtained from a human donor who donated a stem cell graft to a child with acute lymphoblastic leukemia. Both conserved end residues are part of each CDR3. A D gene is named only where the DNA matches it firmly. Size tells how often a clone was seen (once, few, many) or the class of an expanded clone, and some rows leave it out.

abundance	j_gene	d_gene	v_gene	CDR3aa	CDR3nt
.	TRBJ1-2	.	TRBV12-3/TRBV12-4	CASSLDGRGHGYTF	TGTGCCAGCAGTCTCGATGGCAGGGGTCATGGCTACACCTTC
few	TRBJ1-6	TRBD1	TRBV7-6	CASSLAQGAGNSPLHF	TGTGCCAGCAGCTTAGCACAGGGGGCCGGGAATTCACCCCTCCACTTT
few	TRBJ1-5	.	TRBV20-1	CSARDGINQPQHF	TGCAGTGCTAGAGACGGAATCAATCAGCCCCAGCATTTT
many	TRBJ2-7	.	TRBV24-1	CATSEGRLSREQYF	TGTGCCACCAGTGAAGGACGGCTTTCCCGCGAGCAGTACTTC
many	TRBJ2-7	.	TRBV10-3	CAISDRGIHEQYF	TGTGCCATCAGTGACAGGGGCATCCACGAGCAGTACTTC
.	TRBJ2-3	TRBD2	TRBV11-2	CASSLDDLAGYGDTQYF	TGTGCCAGCAGCTTAGATGATCTAGCGGGATACGGAGATACGCAGTATTTT
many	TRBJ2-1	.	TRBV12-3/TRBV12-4	CASSLGVSYNEQFF	TGTGCCAGCAGCCTGGGGGTCTCCTACAATGAGCAGTTCTTC
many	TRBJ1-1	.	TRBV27	CASSSSGQVMNTEAFF	TGTGCCAGCAGTTCATCGGGACAAGTCATGAACACTGAAGCTTTCTTT
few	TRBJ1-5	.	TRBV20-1	CSARGRDSNQPQHF	TGCAGTGCTAGAGGGAGAGATAGCAATCAGCCCCAGCATTTT
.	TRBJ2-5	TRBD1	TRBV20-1	CSARPGQVWETQYF	TGCAGTGCTAGACCCGGACAGGTTTGGGAGACCCAGTACTTC
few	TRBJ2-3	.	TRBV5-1	CASSLGEGPDTQYF	TGCGCCAGCAGCCTGGGCGAGGGACCAGATACGCAGTATTTT
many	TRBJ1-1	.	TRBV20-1	CSASERDTSDTEAFF	TGCAGTGCTAGCGAGCGCGACACCTCGGACACTGAAGCTTTCTTT
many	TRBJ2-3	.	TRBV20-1	CSARVSGTSTDTQYF	TGCAGTGCTAGAGTTAGCGGAACTAGCACAGATACGCAGTATTTT
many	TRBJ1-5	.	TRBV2	CASMVLGQGNQPQHF	TGTGCCAGCATGGTTTTGGGCCAGGGCAATCAGCCCCAGCATTTT
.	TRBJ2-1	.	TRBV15	CATSIPGAGEQFF	TGTGCCACCAGCATTCCAGGGGCGGGCGAGCAGTTCTTC
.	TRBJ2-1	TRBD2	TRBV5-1	CASSRSGGEQFF	TGCGCCAGCAGCCGGTCGGGGGGTGAGCAGTTCTTC
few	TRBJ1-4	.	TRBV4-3	CASSQEADNEKLFF	TGCGCCAGCAGCCAAGAGGCGGACAATGAAAAACTGTTTTTT
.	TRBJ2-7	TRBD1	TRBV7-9	CASSPKRRQGNEQYF	TGTGCCAGCAGCCCAAAAAGAAGACAGGGTAACGAGCAGTACTTC
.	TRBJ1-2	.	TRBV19	CASTSTLTGTRYGYTF	TGTGCCAGTACCTCTACTCTGACCGGGACCCGCTATGGCTACACCTTC
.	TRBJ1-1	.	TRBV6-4	CASRDEGTPKGEAFF	TGTGCCAGCAGGGACGAGGGGACACCCAAGGGGGAAGCTTTCTTT
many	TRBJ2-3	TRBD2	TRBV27	CASSSSGGVTDTQYF	TGTGCCAGCAGTTCTAGCGGGGGGGTCACAGATACGCAGTATTTT
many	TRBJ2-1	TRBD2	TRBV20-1	CSVIAGGLSYNEQFF	TGCAGTGTTATAGCGGGGGGTCTCTCCTACAATGAGCAGTTCTTC
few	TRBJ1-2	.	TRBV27	CASSANGQNHYGYTF	TGTGCCAGCAGTGCAAACGGACAGAACCACTATGGCTACACCTTC
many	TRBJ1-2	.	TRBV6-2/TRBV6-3	CASSRTVYYGYTF	TGTGCCAGCAGTCGGACAGTATACTATGGCTACACCTTC
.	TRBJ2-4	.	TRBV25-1	CASSDSRIGGKNIQYF	TGTGCCAGCAGTGACTCTCGAATCGGGGGCAAAAACATTCAGTACTTC
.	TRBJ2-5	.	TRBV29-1	CSAGQLYQETQHF	TGCAGCGCTGGACAGCTGTACCAAGAGACCCAGCACTTC
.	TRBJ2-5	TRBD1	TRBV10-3	CAISVAGTGGQETQYF	TGTGCCATCAGTGTCGCCGGGACAGGAGGTCAAGAGACCCAGTACTTC
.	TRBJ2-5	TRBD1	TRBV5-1	CASSLQDRGETQYF	TGCGCCAGCAGCTTACAAGACAGGGGAGAGACCCAGTACTTC
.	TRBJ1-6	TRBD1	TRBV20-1	CSARGRGQGTKSPLHF	TGCAGTGCTAGAGGCCGGGGACAGGGGACCAAATCACCCCTCCACTTT
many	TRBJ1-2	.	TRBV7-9	CASRGASRGYTF	TGTGCCAGCAGGGGGGCATCGAGAGGCTACACCTTC
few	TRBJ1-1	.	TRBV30	CAWSFGGGGAEAFF	TGTGCCTGGAGTTTTGGTGGCGGAGGGGCTGAAGCTTTCTTT
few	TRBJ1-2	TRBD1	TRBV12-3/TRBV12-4	CASTPNRGPYGYTF	TGTGCCAGCACCCCCAACAGGGGCCCCTATGGCTACACCTTC
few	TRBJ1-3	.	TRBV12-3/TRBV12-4	CASSLGVSGNTIYF	TGTGCCAGCAGTTTAGGAGTCTCTGGAAACACCATATATTTT
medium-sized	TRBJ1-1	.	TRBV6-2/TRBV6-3	CASSYSGEMNTEAFF	TGTGCCAGCAGCTACTCGGGGGAGATGAACACTGAAGCTTTCTTT
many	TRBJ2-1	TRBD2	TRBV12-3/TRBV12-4	CASSFSRPGGGNNEQFF	TGTGCCAGCAGTTTTTCGAGGCCGGGCGGGGGAAACAATGAGCAGTTCTTC
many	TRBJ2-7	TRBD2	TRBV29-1	CSVEYGLAGSEQYF	TGCAGCGTCGAGTACGGACTAGCGGGGAGCGAGCAGTACTTC
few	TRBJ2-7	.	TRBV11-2	CASSSLDWTRDYEQYF	TGTGCCAGCAGCTCCCTTGATTGGACACGCGACTACGAGCAGTACTTC
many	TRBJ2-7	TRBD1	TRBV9	CASSPRDRGNYEQYF	TGTGCCAGCAGCCCCCGGGACAGGGGGAATTACGAGCAGTACTTC
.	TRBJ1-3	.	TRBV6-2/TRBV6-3	CASSWATTGNTIYF	TGTGCCAGCAGTTGGGCGACCACTGGAAACACCATATATTTT
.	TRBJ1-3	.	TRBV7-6	CASSLAWDQLGDTIYF	TGTGCCAGCAGCTTAGCCTGGGACCAATTGGGGGACACCATATATTTT
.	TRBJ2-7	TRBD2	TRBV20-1	CSARRTSLAYEQYF	TGCAGTGCAAGAAGGACTAGCCTAGCCTACGAGCAGTACTTC
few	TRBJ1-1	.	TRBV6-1	CASNSPGGQTEAFF	TGTGCCAGCAACTCCCCGGGGGGCCAGACTGAAGCTTTCTTT
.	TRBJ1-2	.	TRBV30	CAWKSRDIANYGYTF	TGTGCCTGGAAATCAAGGGACATAGCTAACTATGGCTACACCTTC
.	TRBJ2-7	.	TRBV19	CASSMGDTSPYEQYF	TGTGCCAGTAGTATGGGGGACACGTCTCCCTACGAGCAGTACTTC
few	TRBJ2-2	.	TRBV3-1	CASSHQVTVSGELFF	TGTGCCAGCAGCCATCAGGTCACAGTGTCCGGGGAGCTGTTTTTT
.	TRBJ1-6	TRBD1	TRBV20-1	CSAAGQGAIWALHF	TGCAGTGCAGCAGGACAGGGGGCAATATGGGCCCTCCACTTT
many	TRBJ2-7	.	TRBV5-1	CASSLVTSYEQYF	TGCGCCAGCAGCTTGGTGACCTCCTACGAGCAGTACTTC
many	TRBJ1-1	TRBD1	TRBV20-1	CSAQRDRSNTEAFF	TGCAGTGCTCAACGGGACAGGTCGAACACTGAAGCTTTCTTT
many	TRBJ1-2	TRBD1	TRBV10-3	CAIKGTGGFVGYTF	TGTGCCATCAAGGGGACAGGGGGCTTTGTTGGCTACACCTTC
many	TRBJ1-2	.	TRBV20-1	CSASSGGYYGYTF	TGCAGTGCTAGTTCTGGGGGCTACTATGGCTACACCTTC